These 11 T cell receptor beta chains share one sample of origin, sequenced in a study of T cell repertoires in cytomegalovirus infection. The antigens these receptors bind are not known. TCRdb processed the reads anew with MiXCR; each CDR3 protein has one entry. The data hold some 700,000 distinct CDR3 sequences, with around a third observed a single time. This specimen was cultured PBMCs, taken from culture after CMV antigen stimulation. The source of these receptors is a human donor in good health (CMV status not recorded). Some clones in this sample may be carry-over from other donors' samples.

The sample holds a few counts of this clonotype. The J gene is TRBJ2-6, the V gene TRBV7-2; D is undetermined. The V and J ends lost 1 base and 4 bases respectively, with 8 bases between them. The V gene's germline CDR1 is SGHTA and CDR2 FQGNSA. CDR3 length equals 15 residues. CDR3 protein: CASSLGGWGANVLTF. DNA for the CDR3: TGTGCCAGCAGCTTAGGGGGATGGGGGGCCAACGTCCTGACTTTC.

This chain joins TRBV20-1 and TRBJ1-1; perhaps TRBD1 as D (6 bases). The V gene lost 4 bases and the J gene lost 5 bases, with 17 bases spanning the gap. Germline CDR1 and CDR2: DFQATT and SNEGSKA (reference sequence). The CDR3 runs 14 residues. The CDR3 loop is CSAKGEIGSTEAFF. The CDR3 DNA follows: TGCAGTGCTAAGGGGGAAATTGGTTCGACTGAAGCTTTCTTT.

V gene TRBV6-6 combines with J gene TRBJ1-1; no clear D gene. Trimming left V 5 bases short and J 3 bases short, with 10 bases between. This CDR3 contains 13 residues. CDR1 and CDR2 (germline): MNHNY, SVGAGI (reference sequence). The CDR3 protein is CASSVGRHTEAFF. CDR3 DNA sequence: TGTGCCAGCAGTGTAGGGAGGCACACTGAAGCTTTCTTT.

This clonotype has a count of ten or more. V and J are TRBV7-2 and TRBJ1-3; D uncertain. Germline loops: CDR1 SGHTA, CDR2 FQGNSA. This CDR3 is 14 amino acids long. Trimming pared 5 bases from V and 0 bases from J, leaving 8 bases between. CDR3 loop: CASSRPNSGNTIYF. The CDR3 DNA is TGTGCCAGCAGCCGTCCTAACTCTGGAAACACCATATATTTT.

This sequence joins TRBV2 and TRBJ2-2; no definite D call. The CDR3 covers 11 residues. Germline V lookup: CDR1 SNHLY, CDR2 FYNNEI. With 6 bases removed from V and 6 bases from J, the gap between germline ends came to 5 bases. The CDR3 bases are TGTGCCAGCAGCAATTCCGGGGAGCTGTTTTTT. Protein product: CASSNSGELFF.

There are a few counts of this clonotype. This sequence joins TRBV6-1 and TRBJ1-1, with TRBD1 identical over 7 bases. Trimming removed 6 bases from V and 1 base from J; junction bases left unmatched: 8. The germline V gene encodes CDR1 MNHNS and CDR2 SASEGT. This CDR3 contains 15 residues. For the CDR3, the DNA is TGTGCCAGCAGAGAAATACCAGGGGGGAACACTGAAGCTTTCTTT. Amino acid sequence: CASREIPGGNTEAFF.

The chain combines TRBV19 with TRBJ2-7; D not resolved. V dropped 3 bases and J dropped 5 bases, with 8 bases sitting between them. This CDR3 has 12 residues. Germline V lookup: CDR1 LNHDA, CDR2 SQIVND (reference sequence). Here the CDR3 DNA reads TGTGCCAGTAGTATGGGGTTCAACGAGCAGTACTTC. This translates into CASSMGFNEQYF.

The rearrangement links TRBV27 to TRBJ2-1; 7 bases fit TRBD2. Germline V gene data show CDR1 as MNHEY and CDR2 as SMNVEV (reference sequence). V was pared by 7 bases and J by 4 bases, with 7 bases of the junction left unmatched. The CDR3 runs 14 residues. CDR3 sequence (DNA): TGTGCCAGCACTTCTAGCGGACCGTACAATGAGCAGTTCTTC. It encodes CASTSSGPYNEQFF.

This clonotype showed up just a few times. V is TRBV7-8 and J is TRBJ2-7; a possible D gene is TRBD2 (6 bases). Germline V gene lookup returns CDR1 SGHVS and CDR2 FQNEAQ. V lost 5 bases and J lost 7, with 15 bases in between. This CDR3 contains 13 residues. The CDR3 DNA reads as TGTGCCAGCAGCCCTAGTGGGAGGCAGGAGCAGTACTTC. Residues: CASSPSGRQEQYF.

This clonotype was counted a few times. The V gene is TRBV6-2 or TRBV6-3, the J gene TRBJ2-5; D call uncertain. CDR1 and CDR2 from the germline V gene are MNHEY and SVGEGT. V was clipped by 5 bases and J by 7 bases, with 14 bases between them. The CDR3 spans 13 residues. In nucleotides, the CDR3 is TGTGCCAGCAGTCGCCGACTCCCCGGGACCCAGTACTTC. It yields the protein CASSRRLPGTQYF.

This clonotype was seen just once. The chain has TRBV12-3 or TRBV12-4 and TRBJ1-6, with D perhaps matching TRBD1 (6 bases). This CDR3 is built from 15 residues. The V and J ends lost 3 bases and 7 bases respectively, with 13 bases between them. The CDR3 DNA follows: TGTGCCAGCAGTTTGGCCGGACAGCAAAATTCACCCCTCCACTTT. This translates into CASSLAGQQNSPLHF.